One and the same sample provided the 28 T cell receptor beta chains below, sequenced in a study of PD-1 blockade in classical Hodgkin lymphoma. Some clones are missing from TCRdb's copy, which holds only in-frame ones; the method was immunoSEQ multiplex PCR. The sample contains 84,000 or so clones, around 90% of which appear only once. All trial patients relapsed after autologous stem cell transplantation. The specimen was peripheral blood mononuclear cells (PBMCs), collected before the second cycle of nivolumab. These receptors were taken from a human donor with classical Hodgkin lymphoma.

The chain combines TRBV7-2 with TRBJ2-7; TRBD2 aligns across 10 bases. CDR3 length: 14 residues. V dropped 6 bases and J dropped 8; count of bases not matched to a gene: 10. Germline CDR1 is SGHTA and CDR2 is FQGNSA. The CDR3 DNA reads TGTGCCAGCAGACCAGCGGGAGGGCCGGGGAAGCAGTACTTC. As protein: CASRPAGGPGKQYF.

CDR3 amino acids: CASSRTGLETDQPQHF. In nucleotides, the CDR3 is TGTGCCAGTAGCAGGACAGGGTTGGAGACCGATCAGCCCCAGCATTTT. This chain joins TRBV19 and TRBJ1-5, with TRBD1 matching 8 bases. The V and J ends lost 6 bases and 5 bases, in that order; junction bases with no gene match: 12. This CDR3 is 16 amino acids long. Germline V lookup: CDR1 LNHDA, CDR2 SQIVND (reference sequence).

V gene TRBV19 combines with J gene TRBJ1-1, with D perhaps matching TRBD1 (6 bases). V lost 5 bases and J lost 5, with 21 bases in between. The CDR3 is made up of 16 amino acids. Looked up from germline, CDR1 is LNHDA and CDR2 is SQIVND (reference sequence). The CDR3 DNA reads as TGTGCCAGTAGTCTCTCAGAACAGGGAAGAATGACTGAAGCTTTCTTT. It codes for CASSLSEQGRMTEAFF.

V and J are TRBV5-1 and TRBJ1-2; D gene unclear. V dropped 4 bases and J dropped 2 bases, with 12 bases sitting between them. CDR3 size: 14 residues. From germline, CDR1 is SGHRS and CDR2 YFSETQ. The CDR3 DNA reads as TGCGCCAGCAGCAATGCGGGCTCAAACTATGGCTACACCTTC. Translated, it gives CASSNAGSNYGYTF.

This clone has just a few counts. This chain connects TRBV29-1 to TRBJ2-2; D is ambiguous. Trimming left V 4 bases short and J 4 bases short, with 1 base between. The CDR3 has 10 residues. CDR1 SQVTM and CDR2 ANQGSEA come from the germline V gene. This chain's CDR3 is CSVGTGELFF. CDR3 bases: TGCAGCGTTGGCACCGGGGAGCTGTTTTTT.

The chain links TRBV28 to TRBJ2-7; 7 bases map to TRBD1. This CDR3 contains 15 residues. V trimming: 4 bases; J trimming: 0 bases; junction bases outside the gene matches: 6. Per the germline V gene, CDR1 is MDHEN and CDR2 is SYDVKM. The CDR3 nucleotides read TGTGCCAGCAGTTGGGCCGGGACAGCCTCCTACGAGCAGTACTTC. Translated, it gives CASSWAGTASYEQYF.

The chain joins TRBV6-1 to TRBJ2-7; 10 bases fit TRBD1. The V gene's germline CDR1 is MNHNS and CDR2 SASEGT. J was trimmed by 6 bases and V by 6 bases; bases with no gene match: 11. CDR3 size: 15 residues. This CDR3 is CASSAPPGDRGEQYF. CDR3 coding DNA: TGTGCCAGCAGCGCCCCACCGGGGGACAGGGGCGAGCAGTACTTC.

The chain employs TRBV23-1 and TRBJ2-7; TRBD1 matches 8 bases. TRBV23-1 is filed as an ORF, its function uncertain. J gave up 5 bases and V 3 bases, and 3 bases lay outside the gene matches. The length of the CDR3 is 13 residues. The CDR3: CASSHDRGDEQYF. The CDR3 DNA follows: TGCGCCAGCAGTCACGACAGGGGTGACGAGCAGTACTTC.

The rearrangement joins TRBV28 to TRBJ1-4, with 8 bases lining up with TRBD1. The germline V gene encodes CDR1 MDHEN and CDR2 SYDVKM. The CDR3 sequence is 12 residues long. Trimming removed 8 bases from V and 14 bases from J; junction bases left unmatched: 10. In nucleotides, the CDR3 is TGTGCCAGCGGGATGCGACAGGGGAAGCTGTTTTTT. Protein: CASGMRQGKLFF. The whole variable domain, remainder taken from reference TRBV28 and TRBJ1-4, is DVKVTQSSRYLVKRTGEKVFLECVQDMDHENMFWYRQDPGLGLRLIYFSYDVKMKEKGDIPEGYSVSREKKERFSLILESASTNQTSMYLCASGMRQGKLFFGSGTQLSVL.

The chain couples TRBV5-1 to TRBJ2-7; the D gene could be TRBD1 or TRBD2 (5 bases each). V dropped 0 bases and J dropped 4 bases, with 14 bases sitting between them. The CDR3 loop spans 15 amino acids. Germline V CDR1 and CDR2: SGHRS, YFSETQ. CDR3 nucleotide sequence: TGCGCCAGCAGCTTGGCCGGGACGGCCTTGTACGAGCAGTACTTC. Amino acid sequence: CASSLAGTALYEQYF.

In its sample, this clone was seen once. The rearrangement joins TRBV5-4 to TRBJ1-1, with D perhaps matching TRBD1 (5 bases). Germline V lookup: CDR1 SGHNT, CDR2 YYREEE (reference sequence). CDR3 length: 11 residues. The ends were cut back, 1 base at V and 8 bases at J, with 6 bases in the middle. DNA for the CDR3: TGTGCCAGCAGCTTGTCAGGGGAAGCTTTCTTT. Translating it yields CASSLSGEAFF.

V is TRBV15 and J is TRBJ2-3, with D possibly TRBD2 on 6 matching bases. Germline V gives CDR1 LNHNV, CDR2 YYDKDF (reference sequence). Trimming took off 5 bases at V and 5 bases at J, with 14 bases between the two ends. The CDR3 consists of 14 residues. The CDR3 DNA sequence: TGTGCCACCAGCCCACGACTAGTAGGAGATACGCAGTATTTT. This sequence encodes CATSPRLVGDTQYF.

The chain joins TRBV7-9 to TRBJ1-5, with a possible D match to TRBD1 (5 bases). This CDR3 is built from 18 residues. Per germline, CDR1 SEHNR and CDR2 FQNEAQ (reference sequence). Trimming removed 5 bases at V and 3 bases at J, with 23 bases between. CDR3 region: CASSLNPGGVGPNQPQHF. In DNA form, the CDR3 reads TGTGCCAGCAGCCTCAACCCGGGGGGGGTTGGCCCCAATCAGCCCCAGCATTTT.

The chain combines TRBV6-1 with TRBJ1-2, with D perhaps TRBD1 (6 bases). This CDR3 is built from 13 residues. The V end was cut by 6 bases, the J end by 8 bases, with 16 bases between. Germline-derived CDR1 and CDR2 are MNHNS and SASEGT. This chain's CDR3 is CASRVPGAEGYTF. In DNA form, the CDR3 reads TGTGCCAGCAGGGTCCCAGGGGCGGAGGGCTACACCTTC.

The chain uses TRBV4-1 and TRBJ1-2; D is ambiguous. This CDR3 has 15 amino acids. With 4 bases removed from V and 0 bases from J, the gap between germline ends came to 12 bases. The V gene's germline CDR1 is MGHRA and CDR2 YSYEKL. The CDR3 is CASSPPGVSNYGYTF. CDR3 nucleotides: TGCGCCAGCAGCCCCCCGGGCGTTTCTAACTATGGCTACACCTTC.

This chain connects TRBV11-2 to TRBJ2-7; D is unresolved. This CDR3 contains 12 residues. Trimming pared 5 bases from V and 1 base from J, leaving 6 bases between. Per the germline V gene, CDR1 is SGHAT and CDR2 is FQNNGV. The CDR3 nucleotides read TGTGCCAGCAGCACCAGATCCTACGAGCAGTACTTC. Translating it yields CASSTRSYEQYF.

The CDR3 DNA follows: TGTGCCAGCAGTGAACAGACAGGAGAAGGAGAGACCCAGTACTTC. Translated, it gives CASSEQTGEGETQYF. The V gene is TRBV6-1, the J gene TRBJ2-5; D is possibly TRBD1 (6 bases). CDR1 is MNHNS, CDR2 SASEGT, per germline. V lost 2 bases and J 4 bases, leaving 14 bases between the germline ends. The CDR3 runs 15 residues.

This clone has a single count. The rearrangement links TRBV19 to TRBJ2-1, with 14 bases matching TRBD2. V dropped 8 bases and J dropped 6; count of bases not matched to a gene: 9. This CDR3 comprises 16 residues. CDR1 LNHDA and CDR2 SQIVND come from the germline V gene (reference sequence). This CDR3 is CASASGLAGGGNEQFF. The CDR3 DNA sequence: TGTGCCAGTGCTAGCGGACTAGCGGGAGGCGGCAATGAGCAGTTCTTC. Complete variable domain (other parts from reference TRBV19 and TRBJ2-1): DGGITQSPKYLFRKEGQNVTLSCEQNLNHDAMYWYRQDPGQGLRLIYYSQIVNDFQKGDIAEGYSVSREKKESFPLTVTSAQKNPTAFYLCASASGLAGGGNEQFFGPGTRLTVL.

This rearrangement joins TRBV28 to TRBJ1-5; weak D call: TRBD1 (6 bases). Germline V gene lookup returns CDR1 MDHEN and CDR2 SYDVKM. Trimming pared 7 bases from V and 11 bases from J, leaving 21 bases between. This CDR3 comprises 14 residues. The CDR3 nucleotides read TGTGCCAGCACCCTTTCGTGGACAGACTTGGCCCAGCATTTT. Its protein product is CASTLSWTDLAQHF.

This sequence joins TRBV7-6 and TRBJ2-1; tentatively, D is TRBD2 (6 bases). The V end was cut by 5 bases, the J end by 3 bases, with 11 bases between. The CDR3 totals 14 residues. Per the germline V gene, CDR1 is SGHVS and CDR2 is FNYEAQ. CDR3 region: CASSPQGLYNEQFF. In nucleotides, the CDR3 is TGTGCCAGCAGCCCGCAGGGACTCTACAATGAGCAGTTCTTC.

The gene calls are TRBV5-1 and TRBJ1-1, with D possibly being TRBD1 (6 bases). The ends were cut back, 4 bases at V and 5 bases at J, with 15 bases in the middle. Germline assignment: CDR1 SGHRS and CDR2 YFSETQ. The CDR3 loop spans 14 amino acids. Written as DNA, the CDR3 is TGCGCCAGCAGCCGCGTGGGGGGCGTTACTGAAGCTTTCTTT. This translates into CASSRVGGVTEAFF.

This chain joins TRBV5-6 and TRBJ2-7; D call uncertain. This CDR3 comprises 14 residues. Germline V CDR1 and CDR2: SGHDT, YYEEEE. V was trimmed by 4 bases and J by 7 bases, leaving 18 bases between them. Written as DNA, the CDR3 is TGTGCCAGCAGCCTGGGATTCAGTCCCTTTGAGCAGTACTTC. Translating gives CASSLGFSPFEQYF.

This rearrangement joins TRBV9 to TRBJ1-2, with 7 bases fitting TRBD1. J was trimmed by 8 bases and V by 6 bases; bases with no gene match: 4. CDR3 length: 11 amino acids. Germline V gene lookup returns CDR1 SGDLS and CDR2 YYNGEE. The DNA for the CDR3 is TGTGCCAGCAACACAGGGGTCGGCTACACCTTC. This sequence encodes CASNTGVGYTF.

V is TRBV7-9 and J is TRBJ2-1; the D call may be TRBD1 or TRBD2 (6 bases each). This CDR3 is 17 amino acids long. Germline lookup yields CDR1 SEHNR and CDR2 FQNEAQ (reference sequence). V was trimmed by 1 base and J by 0 bases, leaving 13 bases between them. Here the CDR3 DNA reads TGTGCCAGCAGCTTAGTAGGGGGGACACCCTCCTACAATGAGCAGTTCTTC. It yields the protein CASSLVGGTPSYNEQFF.

This chain connects TRBV5-1 to TRBJ2-1; 10 positions agree with TRBD2. The CDR3 runs 14 residues. The germline V gene has CDR1 SGHRS and CDR2 YFSETQ. The junction had 4 bases not matched to a gene; V was cut back by 1 base and J by 9 bases. The CDR3 DNA follows: TGCGCCAGCAGCTTGAAGCTAGCGGGAGTTGAGCAGTTCTTC. It is translated as CASSLKLAGVEQFF.

V gene TRBV7-7 combines with J gene TRBJ2-2; no definite D call. The CDR3 extends over 14 amino acids. CDR1 and CDR2 from the germline V gene are SSHAT and FNYEAQ (reference sequence). The V and J ends lost 1 base and 5 bases respectively, with 8 bases between them. CDR3 sequence reads: CASSLEVETGELFF. The CDR3 DNA reads TGTGCCAGCAGCTTAGAGGTAGAGACCGGGGAGCTGTTTTTT.

V and J are TRBV2 and TRBJ2-7; the D gene is possibly TRBD1 (5 bases). CDR3 size: 13 residues. Between the trimmed V and J ends, which lost 6 bases and 0 bases, there was a span of 9 bases. In germline, CDR1 is SNHLY, CDR2 FYNNEI. CDR3 nucleotides: TGTGCCAGCAGCGACAGCCTCTCCTACGAGCAGTACTTC. This codes for CASSDSLSYEQYF.

The chain recombines TRBV6-1 with TRBJ2-1, with TRBD2 matching over 12 bases. This CDR3 has 16 residues. Germline CDR1 MNHNS, CDR2 SASEGT. V shed 3 bases, J shed 3 bases, and the junction held 3 bases outside the gene matches. CDR3 nucleotides: TGTGCCAGCAGTGATTTACTAGCGGGGGGCTACAATGAGCAGTTCTTC. As protein: CASSDLLAGGYNEQFF.